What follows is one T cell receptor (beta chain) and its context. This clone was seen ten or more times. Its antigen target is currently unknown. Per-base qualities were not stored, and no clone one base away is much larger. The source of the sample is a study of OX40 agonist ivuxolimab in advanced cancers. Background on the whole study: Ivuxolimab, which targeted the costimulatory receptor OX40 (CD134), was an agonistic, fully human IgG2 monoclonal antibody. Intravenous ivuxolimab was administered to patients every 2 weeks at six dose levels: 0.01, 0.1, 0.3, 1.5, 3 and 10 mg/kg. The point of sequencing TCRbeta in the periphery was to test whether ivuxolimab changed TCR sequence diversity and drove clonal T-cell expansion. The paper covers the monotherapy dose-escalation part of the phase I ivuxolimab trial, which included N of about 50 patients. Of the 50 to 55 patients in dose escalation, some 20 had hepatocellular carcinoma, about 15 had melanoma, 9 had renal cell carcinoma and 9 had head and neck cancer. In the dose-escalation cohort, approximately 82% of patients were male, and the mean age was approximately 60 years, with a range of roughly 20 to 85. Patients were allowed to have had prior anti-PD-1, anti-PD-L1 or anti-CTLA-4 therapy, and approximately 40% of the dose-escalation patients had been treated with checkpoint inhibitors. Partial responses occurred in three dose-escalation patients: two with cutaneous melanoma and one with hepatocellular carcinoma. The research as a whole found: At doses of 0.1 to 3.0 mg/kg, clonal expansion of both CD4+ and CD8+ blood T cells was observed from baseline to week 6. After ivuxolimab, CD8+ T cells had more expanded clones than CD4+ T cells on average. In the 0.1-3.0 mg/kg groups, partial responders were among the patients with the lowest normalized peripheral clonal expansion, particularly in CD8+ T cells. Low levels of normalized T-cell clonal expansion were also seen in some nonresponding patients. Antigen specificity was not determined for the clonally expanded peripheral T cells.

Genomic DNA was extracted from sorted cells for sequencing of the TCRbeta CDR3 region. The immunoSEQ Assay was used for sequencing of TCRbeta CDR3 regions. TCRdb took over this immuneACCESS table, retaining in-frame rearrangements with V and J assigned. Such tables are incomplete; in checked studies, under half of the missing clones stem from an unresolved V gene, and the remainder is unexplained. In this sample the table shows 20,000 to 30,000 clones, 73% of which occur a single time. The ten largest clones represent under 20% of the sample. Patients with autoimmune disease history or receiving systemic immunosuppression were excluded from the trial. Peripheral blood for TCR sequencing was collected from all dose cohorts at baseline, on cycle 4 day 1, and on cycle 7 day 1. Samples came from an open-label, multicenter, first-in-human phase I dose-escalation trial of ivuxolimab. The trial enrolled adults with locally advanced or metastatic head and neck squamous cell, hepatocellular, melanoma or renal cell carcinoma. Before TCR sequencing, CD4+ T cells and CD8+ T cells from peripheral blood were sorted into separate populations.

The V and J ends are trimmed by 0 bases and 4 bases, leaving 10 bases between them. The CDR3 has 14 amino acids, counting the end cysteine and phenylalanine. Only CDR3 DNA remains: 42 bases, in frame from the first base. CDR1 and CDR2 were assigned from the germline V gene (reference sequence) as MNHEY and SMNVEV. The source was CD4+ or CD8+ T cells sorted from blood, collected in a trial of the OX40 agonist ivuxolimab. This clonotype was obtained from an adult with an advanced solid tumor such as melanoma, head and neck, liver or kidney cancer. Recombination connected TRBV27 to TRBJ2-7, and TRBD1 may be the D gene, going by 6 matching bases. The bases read TGTGCCAGCAGTTTATCTCTAGGGGGATACGAGCAGTACTTC. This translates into CASSLSLGGYEQYF.